The 27 T cell receptor beta chains reported below all come from one sample, sequenced in a study of blood T cells in healthy people across ages (dated by TCRdb to between 2014 and 2016). Library preparation was by 5' RACE. Sequenced using an Illumina HiSeq 2500. The second PCR ran for about 7 to 11 cycles and used a J-beta primer mix along with a sample-barcoded 5' primer. TCRdb reanalyzed the raw reads on its own, using fastp at Q25 for trimming and MiXCR for clone calling, and kept in-frame beta chains. Every distinct CDR3 protein forms one entry, paired with its most common genes and DNA. Present in this sample are some 700,000 distinct CDR3 sequences, 20% to 25% of which were seen just once. The ten biggest clones cover 22% of the sample. What was sequenced was blood. All receptors derive from a man between 65 and 85 years old in good health.

J is TRBJ2-5 and V is TRBV4-3, with TRBD2 matching over 11 bases. The closer fit of TRBJ2-1 to the DNA end suggests the J call may be wrong. This CDR3 is built from 18 residues. Germline-derived CDR1 and CDR2 are LGHNA and YSLEER. The CDR3 region is CASSQGRLAGLAGNEQFF. The CDR3 DNA sequence: TGCGCCAGCAGCCAAGGTCGACTAGCGGGGCTGGCGGGAAATGAGCAGTTCTTC.

This clonotype was detected only a few times. The chain couples TRBV6-1 to TRBJ1-1, with 8 bases matching TRBD1. In germline, CDR1 is MNHNS, CDR2 SASEGT. With 8 bases clipped from V and 6 bases from J, the junction kept 8 bases outside the gene matches. The CDR3 length is 13 residues. CDR3 bases: TGTGCCAGCTACCGGACAGGGTTCCCTGAAGCTTTCTTT. The encoded protein is CASYRTGFPEAFF.

This clonotype has just a few counts. The rearrangement links TRBV6-1 to TRBJ2-4; D unresolved. This CDR3 is built from 18 residues. V lost 2 bases, J lost 1 base, and 18 bases lay in between. Germline V gives CDR1 MNHNS, CDR2 SASEGT. The DNA of the CDR3 is TGTGCCAGCAGTGAAATGTGGGCGAAAGGCAGGGCCAAAAACATTCAGTACTTC. Translating gives CASSEMWAKGRAKNIQYF.

This chain links TRBV20-1 with TRBJ1-4; the D is unclear. The V gene lost 2 bases and the J gene lost 8 bases, with 21 bases spanning the gap. CDR1 is DFQATT and CDR2 is SNEGSKA in the germline V gene (reference sequence). The CDR3 contains 16 residues. The CDR3 nucleotides read TGCAGTGCTAGACCGGGGTTAATGGGGTACGGGGAAAAACTGTTTTTT. This translates into CSARPGLMGYGEKLFF.

Ten or more counts support this clonotype. This chain connects TRBV7-2 to TRBJ2-1, with a tentative D call TRBD2 (6 bases). Germline V CDR1 and CDR2: SGHTA, FQGNSA. V was pared by 5 bases and J by 3 bases, with 14 bases between. The CDR3 totals 15 residues. The CDR3 DNA reads TGTGCCAGCAGCCCCGACTACGGGAGCTACAATGAGCAGTTCTTC. It translates to CASSPDYGSYNEQFF.

In its sample, this clonotype was seen a few times. This sequence joins TRBV4-3 and TRBJ2-7; D might be TRBD2 (5 bases). The DNA end favors TRBJ2-5, so the J call may be wrong. Germline lookup yields CDR1 LGHNA and CDR2 YSLEER. The CDR3 is made up of 17 amino acids. For the CDR3, the DNA is TGCGCCAGCAGCCAAGACCGCGCTAGCTTTCTCCAAGAGACCCAGTACTTC. Its translation is CASSQDRASFLQETQYF.

The chain has TRBV20-1 and TRBJ2-3; possibly TRBD2 for D (5 bases). Germline CDR1 and CDR2: DFQATT and SNEGSKA (reference sequence). The CDR3 contains 14 residues. The V gene lost 3 bases and the J gene lost 4 bases, with 14 bases spanning the gap. The CDR3 sequence: CSASEGPVADTQYF. For the CDR3, the DNA is TGCAGTGCTAGCGAGGGTCCCGTTGCAGATACGCAGTATTTT.

The chain combines TRBV2 with TRBJ2-5; no clear D. The CDR3 contains 13 residues. The V end lost 3 bases, the J end lost 1 base, and 6 bases lay between the germline ends. In germline, CDR1 is SNHLY, CDR2 FYNNEI. Here the CDR3 reads CASSDWVQETQYF. In nucleotides, the CDR3 is TGTGCCAGCAGTGATTGGGTCCAAGAGACCCAGTACTTC.

The table lists this clonotype with a few counts. The V call is TRBV6-5, the J call TRBJ2-7; 12 bases match TRBD2. This CDR3 is 19 amino acids long. V trimming: 2 bases; J trimming: 3 bases; junction bases outside the gene matches: 14. CDR1 is MNHEY and CDR2 is SVGAGI in the germline V gene. DNA for the CDR3: TGTGCCAGCAGTTACGCTCACCCACTAGCGGGGGGAACAGGCTACGAGCAGTACTTC. Amino acid sequence: CASSYAHPLAGGTGYEQYF.

Ten or more counts support this clonotype. V is TRBV7-2 and J is TRBJ2-7, with D unresolved. Trimming removed 1 base from V and 5 bases from J, with 15 bases in between. Looked up from germline, CDR1 is SGHTA and CDR2 is FQGNSA. The CDR3 sequence is 15 residues long. CDR3 nucleotides: TGTGCCAGCAGCTTAGAGGGTCTTTTTGGAAACGAGCAGTACTTC. Its translation: CASSLEGLFGNEQYF.

This chain uses TRBV6-1 with TRBJ1-3; D not resolved. V was pared by 1 base and J by 0 bases, with 10 bases between. Germline V gene lookup returns CDR1 MNHNS and CDR2 SASEGT. This CDR3 comprises 16 residues. In DNA, the CDR3 is TGTGCCAGCAGTGAAGTTGGATCCCCCTCTGGAAACACCATATATTTT. Amino acid sequence: CASSEVGSPSGNTIYF.

This clonotype was counted a few times. The chain couples TRBV20-1 to TRBJ1-2; D remains ambiguous. The CDR3 loop spans 12 amino acids. CDR1 and CDR2 from the germline V gene are DFQATT and SNEGSKA (reference sequence). As DNA, the CDR3 is TGCAACCCCCAGGAGTTTAACTATGGCTACACCTTC. Translated: CNPQEFNYGYTF.

The chain employs TRBV7-9 and TRBJ2-7; D is ambiguous. The DNA end is a closer match to TRBJ2-1, so the J assignment may be wrong. The germline V gene encodes CDR1 SEHNR and CDR2 FQNEAQ (reference sequence). The CDR3 contains 11 residues. The CDR3 reads CASSSSPSQFF. CDR3 sequence (DNA): TGTGCCAGCAGCTCCTCACCTTCACAGTTCTTC.

V is TRBV6-5 and J is TRBJ2-4; D call uncertain. Trimming removed 0 bases from V and 0 bases from J, with 12 bases in between. Germline loops: CDR1 MNHEY, CDR2 SVGAGI. This CDR3 has 17 residues. The CDR3: CASSYSRQNLAKNIQYF. The CDR3 region has the DNA TGTGCCAGCAGTTACTCACGCCAGAACCTAGCCAAAAACATTCAGTACTTC.

V gene TRBV20-1 combines with J gene TRBJ1-4; no definite D call. V was clipped by 0 bases and J by 0 bases, with 11 bases between them. The germline gives CDR1 DFQATT, CDR2 SNEGSKA (reference sequence). The CDR3 extends over 16 amino acids. CDR3 in DNA: TGCAGTGCTAGAGATTTCCGGGGTGCAACTAATGAAAAACTGTTTTTT. This encodes CSARDFRGATNEKLFF.

This clonotype was seen only a few times. The genes are TRBV19 and TRBJ2-1; 7 bases agree with TRBD2. Germline loops: CDR1 LNHDA, CDR2 SQIVND (reference sequence). The CDR3 runs 15 residues. After removal of 7 bases from V and 8 bases from J, the junction contained 14 bases not matched to a gene. CDR3 loop: CASTTTGGRIYEQFF. Here the CDR3 DNA reads TGTGCCAGTACCACGACTGGCGGGAGAATTTATGAGCAGTTCTTC.

This clonotype was seen only a few times. The gene calls are TRBV6-2 or TRBV6-3 and TRBJ2-3; the D gene is possibly TRBD2 (6 bases). The ends were cut back, 2 bases at V and 9 bases at J, with 9 bases in the middle. Germline assignment: CDR1 MNHEY and CDR2 SVGEGT. The CDR3 extends over 12 amino acids. CDR3: CASSYVGGTQYF. The CDR3, as DNA: TGTGCCAGCAGTTACGTGGGGGGAACGCAGTATTTT.

The chain combines TRBV7-9 with TRBJ1-2, with 8 bases lining up with TRBD1. The germline gives CDR1 SEHNR, CDR2 FQNEAQ (reference sequence). The ends lost 5 bases at V and 7 bases at J; junction bases unmatched: 15. This CDR3 is 16 amino acids long. CDR3 loop: CASSPGTGVGFGGYTF. CDR3 nucleotides: TGTGCCAGCAGCCCAGGGACAGGTGTGGGGTTCGGTGGCTACACCTTC.

This clonotype was counted a few times. This chain links TRBV28 with TRBJ1-1, with D possibly being TRBD1 (6 bases). Between the trimmed V and J ends, which lost 7 bases and 10 bases, there was a span of 25 bases. The CDR3 is 15 residues long. The V gene's germline CDR1 is MDHEN and CDR2 SYDVKM. The CDR3 here is CASIPNGRGPKPAFF. In DNA form, the CDR3 reads TGTGCCAGCATTCCGAATGGGCGGGGGCCCAAACCAGCTTTCTTT. The complete variable domain, with remaining parts taken from reference TRBV28 and TRBJ1-1, reads DVKVTQSSRYLVKRTGEKVFLECVQDMDHENMFWYRQDPGLGLRLIYFSYDVKMKEKGDIPEGYSVSREKKERFSLILESASTNQTSMYLCASIPNGRGPKPAFFGQGTRLTVV.

This clonotype has just a few counts. A read error may produce the germline difference seen at one junction end. This chain uses TRBV7-3 with TRBJ2-1, with a tentative D call TRBD2 (6 bases). The CDR3 totals 14 residues. CDR1 is SGHTA, CDR2 FQGTGA, per germline. The CDR3 loop reads CTSSLWGVYNEQFF. The CDR3 nucleotides are TGTACCAGCAGCTTATGGGGGGTTTACAATGAGCAGTTCTTC. Full variable domain (missing parts from reference TRBV7-3 and TRBJ2-1): GAGVSQTPSNKVTEKGKYVELRCDPISGHTALYWYRQSLGQGPEFLIYFQGTGAADDSGLPNDRFFAVRPEGSVSTLKIQRTERGDSAVYLCTSSLWGVYNEQFFGPGTRLTVL.

The chain has TRBV9 and TRBJ1-1; D is unresolved. This CDR3 has 15 residues. V was trimmed by 0 bases and J by 0 bases, leaving 9 bases between them. Germline CDR1 is SGDLS and CDR2 is YYNGEE. CDR3 region: CASSVVGQVNTEAFF. The CDR3 DNA reads TGTGCCAGCAGCGTAGTGGGTCAGGTGAACACTGAAGCTTTCTTT. Supplemented by reference TRBV9 and TRBJ1-1, the full variable domain reads DSGVTQTPKHLITATGQRVTLRCSPRSGDLSVYWYQQSLDQGLQFLIQYYNGEERAKGNILERFSAQQFPDLHSELNLSSLELGDSALYFCASSVVGQVNTEAFFGQGTRLTVV.

The chain employs TRBV21-1 and TRBJ2-3; the table's D call, TRBD2, has no DNA check behind it. TRBV21-1 is a listed pseudogene. The CDR3 covers 16 residues. The CDR3 DNA sequence: TGTGCCAGCAGCAATGAGGGAGCGGGATTGACAGATACGCAGTATTTT. It translates to CASSNEGAGLTDTQYF.

V gene TRBV7-6 combines with J gene TRBJ1-1; 7 bases are shared with TRBD1. The CDR3 is 17 residues long. Germline CDR1 is SGHVS and CDR2 is FNYEAQ. J gave up 0 bases and V 3 bases, and 10 bases lay outside the gene matches. Written as DNA, the CDR3 is TGTGCCAGCAGCTTTCGACAGGGACCCTTAATGAACACTGAAGCTTTCTTT. It is translated as CASSFRQGPLMNTEAFF.

The chain carries TRBV27 and TRBJ1-4; a weak D match, TRBD1 (5 bases). Trimming cost V 6 bases and J 8 bases, with 19 bases left between them. Germline V gene lookup returns CDR1 MNHEY and CDR2 SMNVEV (reference sequence). The CDR3 is 15 residues long. CDR3 region: CASSPDRLGQEKLFF. Written as DNA, the CDR3 is TGTGCCAGCAGCCCCGACCGTCTCGGACAAGAAAAACTGTTTTTT.

There are a few counts of this clonotype. V is TRBV29-1 and J is TRBJ2-7; 9 nucleotides align to TRBD1. V lost 3 bases, J lost 6 bases, and 6 bases stayed unmatched. CDR3 length equals 13 residues. Per germline, CDR1 SQVTM and CDR2 ANQGSEA. The CDR3: CSVETGGTSEQYF. In DNA, the CDR3 is TGCAGCGTTGAGACAGGGGGAACGAGCGAGCAGTACTTC.

V gene TRBV6-6 combines with J gene TRBJ2-3; perhaps D is TRBD1 or TRBD2 (5 bases each). CDR1 and CDR2 from the germline V gene are MNHNY and SVGAGI (reference sequence). The V end lost 6 bases, the J end lost 4 bases, and 20 bases lay between the germline ends. This CDR3 spans 16 amino acids. The CDR3 DNA reads TGTGCCAGCAGCGCGGCATTGAGGGGTGGCGCAGATACGCAGTATTTT. Amino acids: CASSAALRGGADTQYF.

The table lists this clonotype with a few counts. The chain couples TRBV11-2 to TRBJ1-3; 10 bases agree with TRBD1. CDR1 and CDR2 (germline): SGHAT, FQNNGV. CDR3 length: 14 amino acids. J lost 6 bases, V lost 5 bases, and 4 bases had no gene match. CDR3 sequence: CASSQGTGANTIYF. The CDR3 region has the DNA TGTGCCAGCAGCCAGGGGACAGGGGCAAACACCATATATTTT.